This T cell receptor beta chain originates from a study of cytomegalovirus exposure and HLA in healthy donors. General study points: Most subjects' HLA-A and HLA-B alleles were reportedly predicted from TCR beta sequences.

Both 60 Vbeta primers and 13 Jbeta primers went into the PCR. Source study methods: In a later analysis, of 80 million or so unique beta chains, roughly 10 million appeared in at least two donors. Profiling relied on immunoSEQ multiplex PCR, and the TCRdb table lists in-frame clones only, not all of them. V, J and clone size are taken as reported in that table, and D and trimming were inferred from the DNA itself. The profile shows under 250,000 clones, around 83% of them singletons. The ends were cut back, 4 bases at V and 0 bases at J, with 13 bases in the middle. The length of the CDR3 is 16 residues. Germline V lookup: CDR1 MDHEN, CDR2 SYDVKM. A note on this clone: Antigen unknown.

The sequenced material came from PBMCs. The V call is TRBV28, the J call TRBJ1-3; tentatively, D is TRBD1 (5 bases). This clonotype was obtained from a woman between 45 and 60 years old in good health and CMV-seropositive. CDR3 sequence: CASSYHGGSSGNTIYF. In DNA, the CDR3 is TGTGCCAGCAGTTACCACGGGGGGAGCTCTGGAAACACCATATATTTT.